The T cell receptor beta chain described here comes from a study of cytomegalovirus exposure and HLA in healthy donors. The PCR made use of 60 Vbeta and 13 Jbeta primers. This table comes from immunoSEQ multiplex PCR, and its TCRdb copy is limited to in-frame clones, with some not included. This sample has under 150,000 clones, with more than 70% found just once. Germline-derived CDR1 and CDR2 are SGHRS and YFSETQ. The CDR3 is made up of 15 amino acids. The V and J ends lost 0 bases and 7 bases respectively, with 16 bases between them. What was sequenced was PBMCs. V and J are TRBV5-1 and TRBJ1-2; TRBD1 might be the D (5 bases). The receptor's source is a woman aged 40 to 50 in good health and CMV-seronegative. The CDR3 nucleotides are TGCGCCAGCAGCTTGGGGCAGGGATACATCGGTGGCTACACCTTC. It yields the protein CASSLGQGYIGGYTF.